Shown below are 10 T cell receptor beta chains from a single sample sequenced in a study of blood T cell repertoires in COVID-19. Sequenced by immunoSEQ multiplex PCR; TCRdb stores in-frame clones only, minus some. The sample comprises a few hundred thousand clones, about 82% of which are singletons, and just over 7% rests with the top ten. Sample: peripheral blood. Source of these receptors: a human donor in a cohort sampled during active COVID-19.

This chain uses TRBV23-1 with TRBJ1-4, with 7 bases identical to TRBD1. TRBV23-1 is placed among ORFs of uncertain function. V lost 0 bases, J lost 7 bases, and 11 bases stayed unmatched. The CDR3 has 17 residues. CDR3 coding DNA: TGCGCCAGCAGTCAATCAAGGGGACGACAGGGTGGTGAAAAACTGTTTTTT. Amino acids: CASSQSRGRQGGEKLFF.

This rearrangement joins TRBV2 to TRBJ1-3; D ambiguous. The CDR3 runs 14 residues. Trimming removed 4 bases from V and 0 bases from J, with 7 bases in between. CDR1 is SNHLY, CDR2 FYNNEI, per germline. DNA of the CDR3: TGTGCCAGCAGTGTTTCCTTCTCTGGAAACACCATATATTTT. Its translation is CASSVSFSGNTIYF.

The V call is TRBV6-1, the J call TRBJ2-5, with TRBD1 as a possible D gene (5 bases). V was trimmed by 1 base and J by 5 bases, leaving 8 bases between them. The CDR3 spans 13 residues. Germline V CDR1 and CDR2: MNHNS, SASEGT. CDR3 residues: CASSEDRRETQYF. DNA of the CDR3: TGTGCCAGCAGTGAAGACAGGCGCGAGACCCAGTACTTC.

This rearrangement joins TRBV7-9 to TRBJ1-2; 7 bases align to TRBD1. J gave up 6 bases and V 5 bases, and 3 bases lay outside the gene matches. CDR3 size: 12 residues. Looked up from germline, CDR1 is SEHNR and CDR2 is FQNEAQ (reference sequence). CDR3 amino acids: CASSDRAHGYTF. The CDR3 nucleotides are TGTGCCAGCAGCGACAGGGCTCATGGCTACACCTTC.

This clone was seen more than once but under ten times. The chain couples TRBV7-9 to TRBJ2-7; TRBD1 matches 8 bases. Per the germline V gene, CDR1 is SEHNR and CDR2 is FQNEAQ (reference sequence). The CDR3 sequence is 13 residues long. V lost 3 bases and J lost 5; bases outside the gene matches: 3. CDR3 sequence reads: CASSLLQGDEQYF. The CDR3 region has the DNA TGTGCCAGCAGCTTGTTACAGGGGGACGAGCAGTACTTC. Looking up the rest from reference TRBV7-9 and TRBJ2-7 gives the full variable domain: DTGVSQNPRHKITKRGQNVTFRCDPISEHNRLYWYRQTLGQGPEFLTYFQNEAQLEKSRLLSDRFSAERPKGSFSTLEIQRTEQGDSAMYLCASSLLQGDEQYFGPGTRLTVT.

In its sample, this clone was seen a few times. The chain couples TRBV27 to TRBJ1-1, with 11 bases aligning to TRBD1. Germline values: CDR1 MNHEY, CDR2 SMNVEV (reference sequence). This CDR3 is built from 15 residues. The V and J ends lost 5 bases and 6 bases, in that order; junction bases with no gene match: 8. CDR3 coding DNA: TGTGCCAGCAGTACCGGGACAGGGGGGATGCCTGAAGCTTTCTTT. It is translated as CASSTGTGGMPEAFF.

The chain has TRBV6-1 and TRBJ1-5; TRBD1 is a possible D gene (5 bases). Germline V gene sequence: CDR1 MNHNS, CDR2 SASEGT. Trimming shortened V by 2 bases and J by 5 bases, and 13 bases separated the two germline ends. The CDR3 has 15 amino acids. CDR3 nucleotides: TGTGCCAGCAGTGAAATCAGGGTAGAGGATCAGCCCCAGCATTTT. Residues: CASSEIRVEDQPQHF.

The V call is TRBV7-9, the J call TRBJ2-2; no clear D gene. The CDR3 runs to 15 residues. V was cut by 1 base and J by 1 base, with 7 bases left in between. CDR1 is SEHNR and CDR2 is FQNEAQ in the germline V gene (reference sequence). Here the CDR3 reads CASSLVSRNTGELFF. Here the CDR3 DNA reads TGTGCCAGCAGCTTAGTGTCCAGGAACACCGGGGAGCTGTTTTTT. The full variable domain, completed using reference TRBV7-9 and TRBJ2-2, is DTGVSQNPRHKITKRGQNVTFRCDPISEHNRLYWYRQTLGQGPEFLTYFQNEAQLEKSRLLSDRFSAERPKGSFSTLEIQRTEQGDSAMYLCASSLVSRNTGELFFGEGSRLTVL.

The chain employs TRBV20-1 and TRBJ1-2; D is possibly TRBD1 (5 bases). The CDR3 covers 11 residues. V dropped 6 bases and J dropped 7 bases, with 12 bases sitting between them. Looked up from germline, CDR1 is DFQATT and CDR2 is SNEGSKA (reference sequence). Here the CDR3 reads CSAAGLSGYTF. DNA of the CDR3: TGCAGTGCCGCGGGACTCTCTGGCTACACCTTC.

The chain is built from TRBV27 and TRBJ1-6, with 9 bases lining up with TRBD1. The CDR3 contains 16 residues. J was trimmed by 13 bases and V by 3 bases; bases with no gene match: 13. The germline gives CDR1 MNHEY, CDR2 SMNVEV (reference sequence). CDR3 amino acids: CASSFAPGQGGFPLHF. CDR3 DNA sequence: TGTGCCAGCAGTTTTGCTCCGGGACAGGGAGGTTTTCCCCTCCACTTT.